The 13 T cell receptor beta chains reported below all come from one sample, sequenced in a study of T cell repertoires in cytomegalovirus infection (dated by TCRdb to about 2019). These receptors' antigens are unknown. The reads were generated on an Illumina HiSeq 1500. The public reads were run again by TCRdb, first through fastp at Q25 and then through MiXCR, and only productive beta chains were kept. Under each unique CDR3 protein, matching rows form one entry showing the most common genes and DNA. In this sample the table shows 450,000 to 600,000 distinct CDR3 sequences, 33% of which occur a single time. The ten largest clones add up to 15% to 20% of the sample. Explained via the paper, the treatment or condition label denotes: in vitro stimulation with specific CMV peptide epitopes to enrich CMV-specific T cells. The source material was cultured PBMCs, sampled from culture after CMV antigen stimulation. Receptors were obtained from a human donor in good health (CMV status not recorded). Some clones in this sample may be carry-over from other donors' samples.

This clonotype has just a few counts. The gene calls are TRBV5-4 and TRBJ2-7, with TRBD2 identical over 8 bases. The V gene's germline CDR1 is SGHNT and CDR2 YYREEE (reference sequence). Germline trimming cut 4 bases from V and 6 bases from J; bases unmatched to any gene: 12. This CDR3 comprises 15 residues. The CDR3 DNA reads TGTGCCAGCAGCCACCGTGGAGTAGCGGGACGCGAGCAGTACTTC. Translation gives CASSHRGVAGREQYF.

CDR3 in amino acids: CASSSVEHGYTF. CDR3 DNA: TGTGCCAGCAGCTCCGTTGAGCATGGCTACACCTTC. This chain links TRBV6-6 with TRBJ1-2; D is undetermined. CDR3 length: 12 residues. Germline CDR1 reads MNHNY; CDR2 reads SVGAGI (reference sequence). Trimming left V 6 bases short and J 6 bases short, with 11 bases between.

V gene TRBV2 combines with J gene TRBJ2-1; TRBD2 might be the D (6 bases). This CDR3 comprises 16 residues. Germline loops: CDR1 SNHLY, CDR2 FYNNEI. Trimming removed 6 bases at V and 7 bases at J, with 22 bases between. This chain's CDR3 is CASRAIGTGIDNEQFF. The DNA for the CDR3 is TGTGCCAGCAGGGCGATCGGGACTGGGATCGATAATGAGCAGTTCTTC.

For this clonotype: At one end the junction does not follow the germline gene, possibly because of a read error. V and J are TRBV12-5 and TRBJ1-2, with D possibly matching TRBD1 (5 bases). This CDR3 has 14 residues. CDR1 and CDR2 from the germline V gene are LGHNT and FRNRAP. This chain's CDR3 is CTTGGETANYGYTF. CDR3 DNA: TGCACTACAGGAGGGGAAACGGCTAACTATGGCTACACCTTC. Looking up the rest from reference TRBV12-5 and TRBJ1-2 gives the full variable domain: DARVTQTPRHKVTEMGQEVTMRCQPILGHNTVFWYRQTMMQGLELLAYFRNRAPLDDSGMPKDRFSAEMPDATLATLKIQPSEPRDSAVYFCTTGGETANYGYTFGSGTRLTVV.

The genes are TRBV20-1 and TRBJ2-3; 12 bases are a match to TRBD2. CDR3 size: 14 residues. V lost 6 bases, J lost 6 bases, and 7 bases stayed unmatched. Per germline, CDR1 DFQATT and CDR2 SNEGSKA (reference sequence). CDR3 nucleotide sequence: TGCAGTGCCACGACTAGCGGGGGCTGGGATACGCAGTATTTT. Protein product: CSATTSGGWDTQYF.

CDR3 nucleotides: TGTGCCAGCACCCCCCGACTAGCGGGACCGTACGAGCAGTACTTC. It is translated as CASTPRLAGPYEQYF. The V call is TRBV7-2, the J call TRBJ2-7; TRBD2 matches at 11 bases. Germline assignment: CDR1 SGHTA and CDR2 FQGNSA. The CDR3 covers 15 residues. V shed 7 bases and J 4 bases; nucleotides not matched to a gene: 9.

Only a few counts were recorded for this clonotype. The rearrangement uses TRBV7-2 and TRBJ2-1; TRBD2 agrees at 9 bases. From germline, CDR1 is SGHTA and CDR2 FQGNSA. The J segment lost 3 bases and the V segment lost 4 bases, leaving 7 bases of the junction unmatched. The CDR3 has 16 amino acids. The DNA of the CDR3 is TGTGCCAGCAGCTCCGCCCTAGCGGGACTCTACAATGAGCAGTTCTTC. It encodes CASSSALAGLYNEQFF.

This clonotype showed up just a few times. This chain links TRBV4-3 with TRBJ2-7; 7 bases map to TRBD1. The V segment lost 1 base and the J segment 1 base; nucleotides outside the gene matches: 1. This CDR3 is built from 14 residues. The V gene's germline CDR1 is LGHNA and CDR2 YSLEER. The CDR3, as DNA: TGCGCCAGCAGCCAAGGACAGGGTTCCTACGAGCAGTACTTC. It codes for CASSQGQGSYEQYF.

The J gene is TRBJ1-1, the V gene TRBV6-1; unclear D gene. CDR3 size: 15 residues. Trimming left V 5 bases short and J 0 bases short, with 13 bases between. Germline V gene data show CDR1 as MNHNS and CDR2 as SASEGT. CDR3 protein: CASSFRAQMNTEAFF. The CDR3 region has the DNA TGTGCCAGCAGTTTCCGGGCCCAGATGAACACTGAAGCTTTCTTT.

The CDR3 coding sequence is TGTGCCAGTAGTACCCGGGACAGGGGCACTGAAGCTTTCTTT. It is translated as CASSTRDRGTEAFF. V and J are TRBV19 and TRBJ1-1; 10 positions agree with TRBD1. Germline CDR1 is LNHDA and CDR2 is SQIVND (reference sequence). V lost 4 bases and J lost 4; bases outside the gene matches: 3. The CDR3 contains 14 residues.

This rearrangement joins TRBV6-5 to TRBJ1-1; D call uncertain. V lost 6 bases to trimming and J lost 1 base, with 9 bases between them. Germline V lookup: CDR1 MNHEY, CDR2 SVGAGI. This CDR3 contains 13 residues. CDR3 sequence reads: CASRRIGNTEAFF. The CDR3 coding sequence is TGTGCCAGCAGGAGAATTGGGAACACTGAAGCTTTCTTT.

In DNA form, the CDR3 reads TGTGCCAGCAGCTTAGACAGGACTTACTCTGGAAACACCATATATTTT. It is translated as CASSLDRTYSGNTIYF. This chain uses TRBV7-4 with TRBJ1-3; possibly TRBD1 for D (5 bases). CDR3 length: 16 amino acids. Trimming pared 1 base from V and 0 bases from J, leaving 10 bases between. From germline, CDR1 is SGHVT and CDR2 SQSDAQ.

This clonotype was counted between two and nine times. The chain is built from TRBV7-8 and TRBJ2-7; 13 positions match TRBD2. With V trimmed by 4 bases and J by 7 bases, 7 bases remained unmatched. CDR3 length equals 15 residues. CDR1 and CDR2 from the germline V gene are SGHVS and FQNEAQ. CDR3 DNA: TGTGCCAGCAGCTCCCTAGGACTAGCGGGAGAGGAGCAGTACTTC. Translating it yields CASSSLGLAGEEQYF.